The 2 T cell receptor beta chains presented below share a single source sample, sequenced in a study of cytomegalovirus exposure and HLA in healthy donors. Researchers ran the PCR with 60 Vbeta and 13 Jbeta primers. Sequencing used immunoSEQ multiplex PCR; TCRdb keeps in-frame clones, though not all of them. The sample has 170,000 or so clones, 80% seen once. Material for sequencing was PBMCs. All receptors come from a man aged 30 to 45 in good health and CMV-seropositive.

J is TRBJ2-7 and V is TRBV4-2; TRBD2 matches 10 bases. V lost 4 bases and J lost 0; bases outside the gene matches: 9. The CDR3 covers 17 residues. CDR1 is LGHNA and CDR2 is YNFKEQ in the germline V gene. In DNA, the CDR3 is TGTGCCAGCAGCCCTTTCACTAGCGGGATTATCTCCTACGAGCAGTACTTC. It translates to CASSPFTSGIISYEQYF.

The chain joins TRBV6-6 to TRBJ2-3; no clear D. Germline V CDR1 and CDR2: MNHNY, SVGAGI (reference sequence). V was pared by 6 bases and J by 2 bases, with 9 bases between. This CDR3 has 13 residues. CDR3 bases: TGTGCCAGCAGACTAAAGGTCACAGATACGCAGTATTTT. It is translated as CASRLKVTDTQYF.